The clone carrying this T cell receptor beta chain has more than one count but fewer than ten. Its antigen is unknown. The sample belongs to a study of beta chain features in type 1 diabetes. Study overall: Sorted cells numbering 107,917,701 were examined across all samples. Broader study findings: A closer apparent resemblance between naive, central memory and Treg TCRB repertoires was seen in patients than in healthy donors. The influence of HLA type on TCRB rearrangement stayed undetermined. There was a moderate but significant shortening of TCRB CDR3s in all four CD4+ subsets of Type 1 diabetes patients.

The junction had 4 bases not matched to a gene; V was cut back by 4 bases and J by 8 bases. The CDR3 loop spans 12 amino acids. Germline loops: CDR1 SGHRS, CDR2 YFSETQ. Reverse transcribing all isolated RNA meant expressed TCRB transcripts were sequenced. Only in-frame clones appear in the TCRdb table, and some are missing; sequencing was by immunoSEQ multiplex PCR. This sample has roughly 340,000 clones, with 10% to 15% found just once. This TCR was sampled from a woman between 18 and 29 years old with type 1 diabetes. V gene TRBV5-1 combines with J gene TRBJ1-2, with 8 bases lining up with TRBD1. What was sequenced was naive CD4+ T cells from blood. The CDR3 nucleotides are TGCGCCAGCAGCCAGACAGGGGACGGCTACACCTTC. Residues: CASSQTGDGYTF.